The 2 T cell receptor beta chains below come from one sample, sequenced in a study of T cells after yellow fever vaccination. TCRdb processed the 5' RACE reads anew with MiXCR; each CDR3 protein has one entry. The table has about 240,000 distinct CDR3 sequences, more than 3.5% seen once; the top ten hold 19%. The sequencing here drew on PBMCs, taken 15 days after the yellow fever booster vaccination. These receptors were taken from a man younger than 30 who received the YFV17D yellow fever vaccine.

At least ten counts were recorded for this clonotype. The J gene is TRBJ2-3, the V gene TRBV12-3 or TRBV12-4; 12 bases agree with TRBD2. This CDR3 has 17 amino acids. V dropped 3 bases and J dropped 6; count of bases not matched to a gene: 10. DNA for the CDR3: TGTGCCAGCAGTTTCCTCCTAGCGGGGGGGCTTCTGGATACGCAGTATTTT. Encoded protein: CASSFLLAGGLLDTQYF.

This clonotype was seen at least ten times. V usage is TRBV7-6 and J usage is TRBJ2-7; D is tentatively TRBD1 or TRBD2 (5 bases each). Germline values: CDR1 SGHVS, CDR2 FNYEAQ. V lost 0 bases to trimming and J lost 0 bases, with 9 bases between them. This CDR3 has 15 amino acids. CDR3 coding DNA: TGTGCCAGCAGCTTAGCGGCAGGGAGCTCCTACGAGCAGTACGTC. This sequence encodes CASSLAAGSSYEQYV.